These 28 T cell receptor beta chains originate from one sample sequenced in a study of beta chain features in type 1 diabetes. The sequenced template was cDNA made from the entire isolated RNA. TCRdb's table, derived via immunoSEQ multiplex PCR, lists solely in-frame clones and lacks some. The sample records roughly 290,000 clones, 15% being singletons. Study-wide points: Among all four CD4+ subsets, Type 1 diabetes patients had TCRB CDR3s that were moderately but significantly shorter.

These receptors' antigens are unknown. Sequenced: naive CD4+ T cells from blood. The receptors originated from a man between 18 and 29 years old with type 1 diabetes.

This clone was picked up a small number of times. The gene calls are TRBV2 and TRBJ2-1; a possible D gene is TRBD1 (6 bases). V was shortened by 4 bases and J by 9 bases, with 16 bases between the two germline ends. Germline values: CDR1 SNHLY, CDR2 FYNNEI. The CDR3 spans 14 residues. The CDR3 nucleotides read TGTGCCAGCAGTGGGCAGGGGATACTTGGTGAGCAGTTCTTC. It translates to CASSGQGILGEQFF.

This clone has only a few counts. The chain is built from TRBV4-1 and TRBJ2-3; D is ambiguous. The ends were cut back, 3 bases at V and 1 base at J, with 11 bases in the middle. The CDR3 is 15 residues long. Germline CDR1 MGHRA, CDR2 YSYEKL. This CDR3 is CASSHPAVGTDTQYF. The CDR3 DNA reads TGCGCCAGCAGCCACCCCGCTGTAGGCACAGATACGCAGTATTTT.

The chain combines TRBV19 with TRBJ2-1; 11 nucleotides line up with TRBD1. The CDR3 sequence is 16 residues long. V was pared by 4 bases and J by 9 bases, with 11 bases of the junction left unmatched. CDR1 is LNHDA, CDR2 SQIVND, per germline (reference sequence). Written as DNA, the CDR3 is TGTGCCAGTAGTAGGCCGCCGGGACAGGGGGTGATTGAGCAGTTCTTC. This codes for CASSRPPGQGVIEQFF.

This clone was detected only a few times. J is TRBJ1-2 and V is TRBV5-6; weak D call: TRBD1 (6 bases). The CDR3 runs to 14 residues. Looked up from germline, CDR1 is SGHDT and CDR2 is YYEEEE. The V and J ends lost 0 bases and 4 bases respectively, with 10 bases between them. CDR3 in amino acids: CASSLEQGRYGYTF. CDR3 bases: TGTGCCAGCAGCTTGGAGCAGGGGCGCTATGGCTACACCTTC.

V usage is TRBV19 and J usage is TRBJ2-7; 7 bases align to TRBD2. Germline lookup yields CDR1 LNHDA and CDR2 SQIVND (reference sequence). V dropped 3 bases and J dropped 6; count of bases not matched to a gene: 11. The CDR3 runs 15 residues. The CDR3: CASSIFAAGATEQYF. CDR3 sequence (DNA): TGTGCCAGTAGTATTTTTGCGGCGGGAGCTACCGAGCAGTACTTC.

The chain employs TRBV5-4 and TRBJ1-1, with D perhaps TRBD1 (5 bases). The V gene lost 5 bases and the J gene lost 5 bases, with 16 bases spanning the gap. The V gene's germline CDR1 is SGHNT and CDR2 YYREEE (reference sequence). The CDR3 spans 14 residues. For the CDR3, the DNA is TGTGCCAGCAGGCCGGACATACAAAGGACTGAAGCTTTCTTT. Translation: CASRPDIQRTEAFF.

The chain carries TRBV13 and TRBJ2-2; 7 bases map to TRBD2. Germline lookup yields CDR1 PRHDT and CDR2 FYEKMQ (reference sequence). This CDR3 comprises 17 residues. The junction had 10 bases not matched to a gene; V was cut back by 3 bases and J by 3 bases. CDR3 nucleotide sequence: TGTGCCAGCAGCTTGAGGCGGAGTGGGGGGGACACCGGGGAGCTGTTTTTT. It specifies CASSLRRSGGDTGELFF.

The chain joins TRBV9 to TRBJ2-1; D is perhaps TRBD2 (5 bases). V lost 0 bases to trimming and J lost 9 bases, with 16 bases between them. CDR3 length: 15 amino acids. Germline CDR1 reads SGDLS; CDR2 reads YYNGEE. The CDR3 loop is CASSVGGGLLPEQFF. The CDR3 DNA follows: TGTGCCAGCAGCGTAGGAGGTGGACTCCTTCCTGAGCAGTTCTTC.

This clone came up a few times. The CDR3 is CASSPGQAPNQPQHF. The CDR3 DNA sequence: TGCGCCAGCAGCCCAGGACAGGCCCCTAATCAGCCCCAGCATTTT. The chain is built from TRBV5-1 and TRBJ1-5; the match to TRBD1 covers 7 bases. This CDR3 spans 15 amino acids. V dropped 4 bases and J dropped 4; count of bases not matched to a gene: 8. CDR1 and CDR2 (germline): SGHRS, YFSETQ.

The gene calls are TRBV4-3 and TRBJ2-1; 13 positions match TRBD2. The V gene's germline CDR1 is LGHNA and CDR2 YSLEER. This CDR3 contains 17 residues. V was clipped by 2 bases and J by 3 bases; unmatched bases: 4. This chain's CDR3 is CASSQTLAGGRYNEQFF. For the CDR3, the DNA is TGCGCCAGCAGCCAAACACTAGCGGGGGGGCGCTACAATGAGCAGTTCTTC.

The chain links TRBV4-3 to TRBJ2-7, with 10 bases that match TRBD2. The germline V gene has CDR1 LGHNA and CDR2 YSLEER. The V segment lost 0 bases and the J segment 0 bases; nucleotides outside the gene matches: 2. The CDR3 is 16 amino acids. The chain's CDR3 is CASSQDPSGGSYEQYF. CDR3 sequence (DNA): TGCGCCAGCAGCCAAGATCCTAGCGGGGGCTCCTACGAGCAGTACTTC.

V usage is TRBV5-1 and J usage is TRBJ2-1; 13 bases line up with TRBD2. Trimming took 5 bases from V and 3 from J; bases not matched to a gene: 2. The CDR3 spans 15 residues. Germline V gene sequence: CDR1 SGHRS, CDR2 YFSETQ. The CDR3 spells CASRRLAGGYNEQFF. As DNA, the CDR3 is TGCGCCAGCAGGAGACTAGCGGGGGGCTACAATGAGCAGTTCTTC.

The chain has TRBV7-8 and TRBJ1-5; D unclear. The CDR3 covers 12 residues. Trimming took 7 bases from V and 5 from J, leaving 9 bases between them. Germline V gene data show CDR1 as SGHVS and CDR2 as FQNEAQ. As DNA, the CDR3 is TGTGCCAGCACCCCGGGTGATCAGCCCCAGCATTTT. Amino acid sequence: CASTPGDQPQHF.

In this sample, this clone turned up a few times. V and J are TRBV5-1 and TRBJ2-4, with a tentative D call TRBD1 (5 bases). Germline CDR1 SGHRS, CDR2 YFSETQ. V was cut by 0 bases and J by 2 bases, with 9 bases left in between. The CDR3 runs 15 residues. CDR3 loop: CASSLEQDTKNIQYF. For the CDR3, the DNA is TGCGCCAGCAGCTTGGAACAGGACACCAAAAACATTCAGTACTTC.

The table lists this clone with a few counts. This chain uses TRBV9 with TRBJ2-3; 9 nucleotides agree with TRBD2. Per the germline V gene, CDR1 is SGDLS and CDR2 is YYNGEE. The CDR3 spans 16 residues. V was pared by 4 bases and J by 6 bases, with 12 bases of the junction left unmatched. The CDR3 sequence is CASSKTSGSSLDTQYF. The CDR3 DNA sequence: TGTGCCAGCAGCAAGACTAGCGGTTCGAGCTTGGATACGCAGTATTTT.

This clone was recorded a few times. The V call is TRBV25-1, the J call TRBJ2-1, with 10 bases identical to TRBD1. The CDR3 sequence is 16 residues long. The germline CDR1 and CDR2 sequences are MGHDK and SYGVNS. V lost 4 bases and J lost 6; bases outside the gene matches: 9. CDR3 residues: CASSAHRDRGRNEQFF. CDR3 sequence (DNA): TGTGCCAGCAGTGCCCACCGGGACAGGGGACGCAATGAGCAGTTCTTC.

This CDR3 is CASTRGQATNEKLFF. In DNA, the CDR3 is TGTGCCAGCACCCGAGGACAGGCAACTAATGAAAAACTGTTTTTT. This chain links TRBV21-1 with TRBJ1-4; TRBD1, the D gene given by the table, was not confirmed from the DNA. TRBV21-1 corresponds to a pseudogene. The CDR3 is 15 residues long.

The V gene is TRBV5-1, the J gene TRBJ2-3, with 15 nucleotides matching TRBD2. CDR1 is SGHRS, CDR2 YFSETQ, per germline. This CDR3 has 17 residues. V was pared by 2 bases and J by 6 bases, with 7 bases of the junction left unmatched. CDR3 residues: CASSLTGLAGGVDTQYF. CDR3 DNA sequence: TGCGCCAGCAGCTTAACGGGACTAGCGGGAGGCGTTGATACGCAGTATTTT.

The gene calls are TRBV6-5 and TRBJ2-7, with TRBD2 matching 12 bases. V was clipped by 0 bases and J by 4 bases; unmatched bases: 1. The CDR3 loop spans 15 amino acids. Germline values: CDR1 MNHEY, CDR2 SVGAGI. CDR3 DNA: TGTGCCAGCAGTTACTCACTAGCGGGGGGATACGAGCAGTACTTC. It codes for CASSYSLAGGYEQYF.

This clone turned up a few times. The rearrangement joins TRBV5-6 to TRBJ2-1, with D tentatively TRBD2 (6 bases). CDR3 size: 15 residues. Trimming stripped 4 bases from V and 4 bases from J, with 15 bases between. The V gene's germline CDR1 is SGHDT and CDR2 YYEEEE. The chain's CDR3 is CASSPGRASYNEQFF. CDR3 DNA sequence: TGTGCCAGCAGCCCCGGGAGAGCTTCTTACAATGAGCAGTTCTTC.

As DNA, the CDR3 is TGTGCCAGCTCACCACGACATTACGAGCAGTACTTC. Translating it yields CASSPRHYEQYF. The chain carries TRBV18 and TRBJ2-7, with unresolved D. Trimming removed 1 base at V and 4 bases at J, with 5 bases between. The CDR3 extends over 12 amino acids. Germline CDR1 KGHSH, CDR2 LQKENI.

In its sample, this clone was seen a few times. V and J are TRBV29-1 and TRBJ2-1, with 13 positions matching TRBD2. The length of the CDR3 is 17 residues. Trimming removed 5 bases from V and 7 bases from J; junction bases left unmatched: 14. The germline CDR1 and CDR2 sequences are SQVTM and ANQGSEA. Written as DNA, the CDR3 is TGCAGCGTTTCTTCACTCCGACTAGCGGGGGGCCGTAATGAGCAGTTCTTC. It codes for CSVSSLRLAGGRNEQFF.

The rearrangement links TRBV29-1 to TRBJ2-1; no definite D call. The CDR3 runs to 12 residues. Germline assignment: CDR1 SQVTM and CDR2 ANQGSEA. With 5 bases removed from V and 3 bases from J, the gap between germline ends came to 8 bases. The CDR3 DNA follows: TGCAGCGTTCCAAACGGCTACAATGAGCAGTTCTTC. Its translation: CSVPNGYNEQFF.

The table lists this clone with a few counts. The chain links TRBV7-2 to TRBJ1-2, with D possibly TRBD1 on 5 matching bases. This CDR3 region has 14 residues. Trimming pared 5 bases from V and 3 bases from J, leaving 13 bases between. Germline values: CDR1 SGHTA, CDR2 FQGNSA. The CDR3 nucleotides are TGTGCCAGCAGCCCTCGCACGGGGGACTATGGCTACACCTTC. This sequence encodes CASSPRTGDYGYTF.

This clone was counted a few times. This sequence joins TRBV30 and TRBJ1-1, with D possibly matching TRBD1 (6 bases). V lost 1 base to trimming and J lost 5 bases, with 14 bases between them. Germline V gene lookup returns CDR1 GTSNPN and CDR2 SVGIG (reference sequence). This CDR3 contains 14 residues. Here the CDR3 reads CAWSAWTEHTEAFF. Here the CDR3 DNA reads TGTGCCTGGAGTGCTTGGACAGAACATACTGAAGCTTTCTTT.

This clone was seen a handful of times. The rearrangement uses TRBV9 and TRBJ2-2; possibly TRBD2 for D (6 bases). Trimming removed 2 bases from V and 4 bases from J, with 9 bases in between. This CDR3 is 14 amino acids long. CDR1 and CDR2 from the germline V gene are SGDLS and YYNGEE. In DNA form, the CDR3 reads TGTGCCAGCAGCGTTACCGGGGGCACCGGGGAGCTGTTTTTT. This sequence encodes CASSVTGGTGELFF.

V and J are TRBV18 and TRBJ2-7; D is ambiguous. This CDR3 has 15 residues. Germline V CDR1 and CDR2: KGHSH, LQKENI. Trimming shortened V by 3 bases and J by 3 bases, and 15 bases separated the two germline ends. CDR3 sequence: CASSPEINGVYEQYF. CDR3 coding DNA: TGTGCCAGCTCACCGGAGATCAATGGAGTCTACGAGCAGTACTTC.

The chain carries TRBV5-1 and TRBJ2-1, with 8 positions matching TRBD2. Germline V CDR1 and CDR2: SGHRS, YFSETQ. The CDR3 has 15 residues. Trimming removed 3 bases from V and 5 bases from J; junction bases left unmatched: 7. CDR3 DNA sequence: TGCGCCAGCAGCTCACTACCGGGACTAGACAATGAGCAGTTCTTC. Translating gives CASSSLPGLDNEQFF.